This T cell receptor beta chain was retrieved from a study of T-cell reconstitution after alpha-beta-depleted transplantation in children. Germline CDR1 and CDR2: SGHAT and FQNNGV. Trimming shortened V by 1 base and J by 5 bases, and 14 bases separated the two germline ends. This CDR3 region has 16 residues. Unique molecular identifiers were used to barcode this TCRbeta library. TCRdb reprocessed the PCR reads via MiXCR and lists one record per CDR3 protein. The sample shows hundreds of thousands of distinct CDR3 sequences, roughly a tenth of them seen only once. The source of this sequence is a human donor who donated a stem cell graft to a child with acute lymphoblastic leukemia. The sequences come from PBMCs from the stem cell graft donor, collected from the stem cell graft. The genes are TRBV11-2 and TRBJ2-2; a possible D gene is TRBD2 (5 bases). The CDR3 is CASSLGLTTGTGELFF. In DNA form, the CDR3 reads TGTGCCAGCAGCTTAGGTCTGACTACCGGTACCGGGGAGCTGTTTTTT.